This T cell receptor beta chain appears in the sequencing data of a study of T cell repertoires in ileal Crohn's disease (dated by TCRdb to between 2018 and 2021). For context, the study as a whole: The median duration of disease was roughly 8.2 years, and at the time of surgery roughly 36% of patients were active smokers. All patients had surgery for a complication: stricturing disease in approximately 61% and penetrating disease in around 39%. Postoperative therapy was given to about half of the patients, with thiopurines administered to under 13 patients and anti-TNF agents administered to 20 or so patients. M0 samples were biopsies from the inflamed portion of the ileum in the surgical resection specimen. Around 550 nanograms of biopsy DNA per sample were submitted for commercial TCRB immunosequencing. The TCR repertoire was analysed in about 55 patients with Crohn's disease drawn from a prospective multicentre cohort. The study was conducted in parallel with a multicentre cohort built to find predictors of early endoscopic recurrence after ileocolonic resection. Endoscopic postoperative recurrence was defined by a Rutgeerts score above i0. The study sequenced roughly 170 mucosal samples from around 57 patients, taken at several locations on the surgical specimen and at postoperative endoscopy.

Read against the paper, the sample's time point label means: inflamed ileum from the surgical specimen. To be eligible, patients had to be adults with ileal or ileocolonic Crohn's disease and an indication for ileocolonic resection. Whole ileal mucosal biopsies were kept frozen at -80 degrees C prior to DNA extraction. Genomic DNA was isolated from frozen whole biopsies using a TRizol-based method, and the DNA was quantified with a NanoDrop 2000 spectrophotometer. Deletion took 8 bases off V and 0 bases off J, with a span of 11 bases between the germline ends. The germline V gene provides CDR1 MNHEY and CDR2 SVGAGI. From the cysteine up to the phenylalanine, the CDR3 has a length of 13 residues. This entry keeps only the CDR3 DNA: 39 bases, framed from base 1. The receptor library was made with the immunoSEQ multiplex PCR assay. A two-step, amplification bias-controlled multiplex PCR was used by Adaptive Biotechnology to amplify CDR3 regions from genomic DNA. Primers for every V and J gene segment were used in the first PCR, and barcodes and Illumina adapters were added in the second PCR. An Illumina instrument was used to sequence the CDR3 libraries. Turning to the authors' computational methods: The analysis drew on both the pipelines supplied by the vendor and custom analysis of the raw data in R/Bioconductor running R version 3.3.0. Clonality, which ranges from 0 to 1, was calculated as the inverse of the normalised Shannon entropy across all productive clones. High-frequency clones were defined as the share of the repertoire taken up by the top 100 clones, keeping only clones that passed a 95% confidence test. Repertoire diversity was measured with the Simpson index, and overlap between samples was measured with the Morisita-Horn index. Imported from immuneACCESS, the table was reduced by TCRdb to in-frame sequences with V and J called. These copies leave out some clones; in studies compared against another copy, an unresolved V gene accounts for under half, and the cause of the remainder is not known. V, J and clone size are those of that table, while D and trimming were read from the DNA. For this sample the table gives about 18,000 clones, of which approximately 80% were detected only once. In total, the top ten clones hold roughly 4.1% of the sample.

Comments on this clone: The clone's antigen remains unknown. It has no much larger one-base neighbor in the sample; base qualities were not kept.

The investigation overall reported the following: Higher percentages of high-frequency clones at the time of surgery were linked to endoscopic recurrence, and every patient with clonality above 26.8% (18/57) had recurrence. Patients who were active smokers at surgery had a significantly higher proportion of clonal expansions than non-smokers (roughly 27% vs 19%, p=0.02). Only a subgroup of patients, of unstated size, had mucosal CD4 and CD8 T cells sorted and sequenced. Compared with CD4 T cells, sorted CD8 T cells contained more high-frequency clones, which suggests that the mucosal expansions were mostly CD8.

The sequence links TRBV6-5 to TRBJ2-7; the D gene could be TRBD1 or TRBD2, each one agreeing over 5 bases. The receptor was isolated from an adult with Crohn's disease. Sequenced sample: ileal tissue. This receptor has the CDR3 CASGRESSYEQYF. The DNA sequence is TGTGCCAGCGGCAGGGAGAGCTCCTACGAGCAGTACTTC.